Detailed here is one T cell receptor beta chain. This clonotype was observed at least ten times. No antigen is known for it. No base-level quality is on record; no much larger clone is a single base apart. Clipping removes 6 bases from V and 5 bases from J, with 6 as the unmatched junction base count. The germline V gene yields MDHEN for CDR1 and SYDVKM for CDR2. The CDR3 contains 14 residues, cysteine and phenylalanine counted. CDR3 DNA is the only sequence kept; it has 42 bases, read in frame from the first base. TCRdb records Illumina HiSeq 2500 as the sequencer. TCR beta libraries were prepared by quantitative 5'-RACE with molecular barcodes. Under the source paper's analysis protocol: A new computational method based on a probabilistic model of VDJ rearrangement was used to identify disease-linked TCR variants. TCRdb reran the public reads through fastp at Q25 and MiXCR, keeping productive beta chains. Rows are combined by CDR3 protein, so each entry shows the most common genes and DNA. These V and J calls derive from TCRdb rather than the authors' analysis. A total of fewer than 550,000 distinct CDR3 sequences appear in this sample, 5.3% of them only once. The ten top clones hold 3.5% of the sample.

The sample originates from a study of CD8 T cells in ankylosing spondylitis (dated by TCRdb to about 2017). General notes on the study: The study profiled T cell receptor beta repertoires in healthy donors and ankylosing spondylitis patients to find disease-linked TCR variants. The full study cohort was made up of under 30 ankylosing spondylitis patients and approximately 100 healthy donors. Peripheral blood was sampled, and synovial fluid was also collected from ankylosing spondylitis patients.

Broader findings and caveats from the paper: Significant enrichment of the disease-linked clones was reported in matched synovial fluid samples from ankylosing spondylitis patients. Some of the motif variants had been reported before in the synovial fluid and blood of reactive arthritis patients, a finding that suggests common disease-initiation mechanisms. Blood from ankylosing spondylitis patients appeared to be characterized by a TCR beta motif made up of several highly homologous amino acid variants. A CD8+ phenotype was shown by the disease-linked clones, which were found at relatively low frequencies in peripheral blood.

The receptor was isolated from a male donor with ankylosing spondylitis. This chain joins TRBV28 to TRBJ1-5; TRBD1 aligns with 8 central bases. Sequences were obtained from blood, either unsorted or a sorted T cell fraction (not recorded which). The DNA sequence is TGTGCCAGCAGGCCCGGGACAGGTTATCAGCCCCAGCATTTT. It is translated as CASRPGTGYQPQHF.